The sample holds one count of the clone carrying this T cell receptor (beta chain). This entry is derived from a study of ipilimumab plus nivolumab after autologous stem cell transplantation. V was clipped by 4 bases and J by 7 bases; unmatched bases: 4. Per germline, CDR1 SGHDN and CDR2 FVKESK. The CDR3 has 14 amino acids. Using immunoSEQ multiplex PCR, the repertoire was profiled, and TCRdb retains in-frame clones only, with some absent. This table holds approximately 84,000 clones, about 83% found once. Here the sequenced sample was PBMCs, taken in a trial of ipilimumab plus nivolumab as post-transplant consolidation. The rearrangement joins TRBV14 to TRBJ2-2, with 9 nucleotides matching TRBD2. The sequence was collected from a male donor with diffuse large B-cell lymphoma. The CDR3 DNA reads TGTGCCAGCAGCCCCGGACTAGCGAACGGGGAGCTGTTTTTT. Translation gives CASSPGLANGELFF. The entire variable domain, with the rest obtained from reference TRBV14 and TRBJ2-2, is as follows: EAGVTQFPSHSVIEKGQTVTLRCDPISGHDNLYWYRRVMGKEIKFLLHFVKESKQDESGMPNNRFLAERTGGTYSTLKVQPAELEDSGVYFCASSPGLANGELFFGEGSRLTVL.